The present T cell receptor (beta chain) was sequenced within a study of T cell changes during pregnancy in multiple sclerosis. Per the germline V gene, CDR1 is SEHNR and CDR2 is FQNEAQ (reference sequence). J was trimmed by 1 base and V by 5 bases; bases with no gene match: 5. This CDR3 is 15 amino acids long. The table came from immunoSEQ multiplex PCR; TCRdb's copy has only in-frame clones and leaves some out. The sample holds 65,000 to 95,000 clones; 85% to 95% are singletons and the top ten take 2.5% to 3%. This TCR was sampled from a female donor in good health, enrolled as a control in a pregnancy study. The chain is built from TRBV7-9 and TRBJ2-7, with 10 nucleotides matching TRBD2. Source: peripheral blood, taken after pregnancy. The CDR3, as DNA: TGTGCCAGCAGCCTTACTAGCGGGGAGTCCTACGAGCAGTACTTC. Translation: CASSLTSGESYEQYF.